Shown below are 26 T cell receptor beta chains from a single sample sequenced in a study of breast tumors, draining lymph nodes, adjacent tissues. TCRdb re-called the multiplex PCR reads with MiXCR, one entry per CDR3 protein. The sample records around 140,000 distinct CDR3 sequences, under 25% being singletons. Breast cancer patients provided tissue from their axillary draining lymph nodes. Sequenced: axillary lymph node tissue. The origin of the receptors is a female donor with breast cancer. Some clones in this sample may be carry-over from other donors' samples.

As concerns this clonotype: A much bigger clone sits one base away, suggesting this may be a read error. The J gene is TRBJ2-1, the V gene TRBV5-1; D remains ambiguous. The CDR3 length is 14 residues. Per germline, CDR1 SGHRS and CDR2 YFSETQ. Trimming removed 5 bases at V and 0 bases at J, with 9 bases between. CDR3 amino acids: CASRCIGSYNEQFF. CDR3 DNA sequence: TGCGCCAGCAGATGTATCGGCTCCTACAATGAGCAGTTCTTC.

This clonotype was seen ten or more times. This chain joins TRBV10-3 and TRBJ2-3, with 7 bases lining up with TRBD2. This CDR3 has 14 residues. The germline gives CDR1 ENHRY, CDR2 SYGVKD. Unmatched junction bases numbered 5, after V lost 2 bases and J lost 6 bases. CDR3: CAISERGESDTQYF. In DNA, the CDR3 is TGTGCCATCAGTGAGCGGGGGGAAAGCGATACGCAGTATTTT.

This clonotype was seen many times. The chain has TRBV5-6 and TRBJ2-6; D unresolved. There are 15 residues in the CDR3. V shed 0 bases and J shed 2 bases, with 6 bases lying between them. CDR1 SGHDT and CDR2 YYEEEE come from the germline V gene. The CDR3: CASSLAYPGANVLTF. CDR3 nucleotide sequence: TGTGCCAGCAGCTTGGCTTACCCTGGGGCCAACGTCCTGACTTTC.

Remarks on this clonotype: A single base separates this from a much larger clone, so it may be a read error. This chain's CDR3 is CATGSGSGADTQYF. The CDR3 region has the DNA TGTGCCACCGGGTCAGGGTCGGGGGCAGATACGCAGTATTTT. The genes are TRBV12-3 or TRBV12-4 and TRBJ2-3, with D maybe TRBD2 (6 bases). Trimming took 10 bases from V and 4 from J, leaving 18 bases between them. The CDR3 has 14 amino acids.

As regards this clonotype: With a much larger clone just one base away, this may be a read error. The rearrangement links TRBV20-1 to TRBJ2-7, with TRBD2 matching over 10 bases. J lost 5 bases, V lost 3 bases, and 10 bases had no gene match. CDR1 is DFQATT, CDR2 SNEGSKA, per germline (reference sequence). The CDR3 runs 15 residues. In nucleotides, the CDR3 is TGCAGTGCTAGGGAACCGGGACTAGCGCCAGACGAGCAGTACTTC. It encodes CSAREPGLAPDEQYF.

This clonotype was observed many times. The chain links TRBV5-1 to TRBJ2-1; the D is unclear. Germline V gives CDR1 SGHRS, CDR2 YFSETQ. This CDR3 is built from 14 residues. Between the trimmed V and J ends, which lost 1 base and 5 bases, there was a span of 10 bases. CDR3 loop: CASSLLWRNNEQFF. CDR3 nucleotides: TGCGCCAGCAGCTTGTTGTGGCGGAACAATGAGCAGTTCTTC.

This clonotype was detected ten times or more. DNA of the CDR3: TGTGCCAGCAGCCGACAGGGTGGGGGCACAGATACGCAGTATTTT. It specifies CASSRQGGGTDTQYF. The genes are TRBV7-2 and TRBJ2-3; 7 bases line up with TRBD1. Germline V gene data show CDR1 as SGHTA and CDR2 as FQGNSA. There are 15 residues in the CDR3. After removal of 5 bases from V and 1 base from J, the junction contained 6 bases not matched to a gene.

This clonotype occurred many times. This sequence joins TRBV14 and TRBJ1-4; D is uncertain. Per the germline V gene, CDR1 is SGHDN and CDR2 is FVKESK. This CDR3 is built from 16 residues. The V end lost 1 base, the J end lost 0 bases, and 9 bases lay between the germline ends. CDR3 DNA: TGTGCCAGCAGCCAAGGACTGAGTGCAACTAATGAAAAACTGTTTTTT. Protein sequence: CASSQGLSATNEKLFF.

This clonotype was counted at least ten times. This chain connects TRBV20-1 to TRBJ1-6; 7 nucleotides align to TRBD1. Trimming took 1 base from V and 5 from J; bases not matched to a gene: 2. This CDR3 has 14 residues. CDR1 DFQATT and CDR2 SNEGSKA come from the germline V gene (reference sequence). As DNA, the CDR3 is TGCAGTGCTAGAGTCGGGACAGATAATTCACCCCTCCACTTT. Its protein is CSARVGTDNSPLHF.

The table lists this clonotype with many counts. The chain carries TRBV6-1 and TRBJ2-3; D is undetermined. CDR1 is MNHNS, CDR2 SASEGT, per germline. The CDR3 runs to 13 residues. V lost 7 bases and J lost 4, with 12 bases in between. This CDR3 is CASTRSSADTQYF. The CDR3 bases are TGTGCCAGCACCAGATCATCGGCAGATACGCAGTATTTT.

This clonotype was picked up many times. The chain joins TRBV20-1 to TRBJ2-7; 7 positions agree with TRBD1. V was clipped by 3 bases and J by 3 bases; unmatched bases: 11. Looked up from germline, CDR1 is DFQATT and CDR2 is SNEGSKA (reference sequence). The length of the CDR3 is 15 residues. The CDR3 reads CSARGTENNFYEQYF. CDR3 sequence (DNA): TGCAGTGCTAGGGGGACAGAGAACAATTTCTACGAGCAGTACTTC.

This clonotype was detected many times. This chain links TRBV7-9 with TRBJ2-3; 7 nucleotides line up with TRBD2. V trimming: 10 bases; J trimming: 5 bases; junction bases outside the gene matches: 9. The CDR3 is made up of 13 amino acids. In germline, CDR1 is SEHNR, CDR2 FQNEAQ (reference sequence). The CDR3 DNA is TGTGCCACCAACATCCGGGGGGAAGATACGCAGTATTTT. It is translated as CATNIRGEDTQYF.

There are many counts of this clonotype. The chain combines TRBV7-2 with TRBJ2-3; 9 bases are a match to TRBD2. CDR1 is SGHTA, CDR2 FQGNSA, per germline. This CDR3 has 20 amino acids. V trimming: 2 bases; J trimming: 0 bases; junction bases outside the gene matches: 15. CDR3: CASSLFPSGTGTSSTDTQYF. The DNA of the CDR3 is TGTGCCAGCAGCTTATTCCCTAGCGGGACCGGAACGTCTAGCACAGATACGCAGTATTTT.

This clonotype was seen at least ten times. The rearrangement joins TRBV7-2 to TRBJ2-1; TRBD2 matches 13 bases. Looked up from germline, CDR1 is SGHTA and CDR2 is FQGNSA. The junction had 6 bases not matched to a gene; V was cut back by 5 bases and J by 8 bases. The CDR3 consists of 15 residues. The CDR3 sequence: CASSPGTSGIDEQFF. The CDR3 DNA reads TGTGCCAGCAGCCCTGGGACTAGCGGGATCGATGAGCAGTTCTTC.

This clonotype has at least ten counts. The chain couples TRBV5-1 to TRBJ1-6; 9 bases fit TRBD1. CDR1 is SGHRS, CDR2 YFSETQ, per germline. V was pared by 5 bases and J by 9 bases, with 9 bases of the junction left unmatched. The CDR3 sequence is 15 residues long. This chain's CDR3 is CASSSQGQGSSPLHF. CDR3 DNA: TGCGCCAGCAGTTCCCAGGGACAGGGAAGTTCACCCCTCCACTTT.

Turning to this clonotype: A much larger clone differs from this one at a single base, so this may be a read error. The chain couples TRBV10-3 to TRBJ2-3; 10 bases align to TRBD2. Germline V gene lookup returns CDR1 ENHRY and CDR2 SYGVKD. The CDR3 is 14 amino acids. The CDR3 DNA reads TGTGCCACCCAGAGCGGGAGGGGGGCAGATACGCCGTATTTT. It specifies CATQSGRGADTPYF.

This clonotype was seen repeatedly, ten times or more. This chain uses TRBV18 with TRBJ2-7; D possibly corresponds to TRBD2 (5 bases). V lost 3 bases, J lost 5 bases, and 11 bases lay in between. The CDR3 runs to 13 residues. Looked up from germline, CDR1 is KGHSH and CDR2 is LQKENI. In DNA form, the CDR3 reads TGTGCCAGCTCACCTCGCCCCGGGGACGAGCAGTACTTC. It is translated as CASSPRPGDEQYF.

This clonotype was picked up many times. V is TRBV7-2 and J is TRBJ2-5, with D possibly being TRBD2 (6 bases). V was trimmed by 3 bases and J by 2 bases, leaving 10 bases between them. The CDR3 runs to 14 residues. Germline CDR1 and CDR2: SGHTA and FQGNSA. The CDR3: CASSFTGAQETQYF. The DNA for the CDR3 is TGTGCCAGCAGCTTCACGGGAGCTCAAGAGACCCAGTACTTC.

This clonotype was seen repeatedly, ten times or more. V is TRBV4-2 and J is TRBJ2-1; D assignment may be TRBD1 or TRBD2 (7 bases each). Germline-derived CDR1 and CDR2 are LGHNA and YNFKEQ. V gave up 0 bases and J gave up 5 bases, with 20 bases separating them. This CDR3 contains 18 residues. The CDR3 bases are TGTGCCAGCAGCCAAGACTCAGGGGGGGGCAGGGGGGACAATGAGCAGTTCTTC. This gives the protein CASSQDSGGGRGDNEQFF.

This clonotype was detected many times. J is TRBJ1-5 and V is TRBV4-1; possible D gene TRBD1, 6 bases. The germline V gene encodes CDR1 MGHRA and CDR2 YSYEKL. This CDR3 spans 16 amino acids. With 1 base removed from V and 4 bases from J, the gap between germline ends came to 14 bases. The CDR3 loop is CASSQGVQGKNQPQHF. The CDR3 DNA follows: TGCGCCAGCAGCCAAGGGGTCCAGGGGAAGAATCAGCCCCAGCATTTT.

This clonotype occurred many times. The chain has TRBV4-1 and TRBJ2-1; 9 nucleotides align to TRBD2. Trimming cost V 4 bases and J 6 bases; bases outside gene matches: 4. The CDR3 is made up of 14 amino acids. The germline V gene has CDR1 MGHRA and CDR2 YSYEKL. The CDR3 spells CASSRVAGVNEQFF. For the CDR3, the DNA is TGCGCCAGCAGCCGGGTAGCGGGAGTCAATGAGCAGTTCTTC.

This clonotype was observed once. V gene TRBV19 combines with J gene TRBJ2-3; tentatively, D is TRBD1 (6 bases). Trimming removed 2 bases from V and 2 bases from J, with 14 bases in between. In germline, CDR1 is LNHDA, CDR2 SQIVND (reference sequence). The CDR3 sequence is 16 residues long. CDR3 DNA sequence: TGTGCCAGTAGTATAACAGGGAAGGGTTACACAGATACGCAGTATTTT. It encodes CASSITGKGYTDTQYF.

This clonotype was seen at least ten times. In DNA form, the CDR3 reads TGTGCCAGCAGCCTCCGGGACCCAACGAGCTCCTACAATGAGCAGTTCTTC. Translating it yields CASSLRDPTSSYNEQFF. The chain uses TRBV7-8 and TRBJ2-1, with D perhaps given as TRBD1 or TRBD2 (5 bases each). CDR1 SGHVS and CDR2 FQNEAQ come from the germline V gene. V was cut by 5 bases and J by 0 bases, with 17 bases left in between. This CDR3 region has 17 residues.

This clonotype was counted between two and nine times. The chain recombines TRBV28 with TRBJ1-5; possible D gene TRBD1, 6 bases. CDR1 and CDR2 from the germline V gene are MDHEN and SYDVKM. This CDR3 region has 16 residues. V lost 6 bases, J lost 0 bases, and 15 bases lay in between. DNA of the CDR3: TGTGCCAGCAGGGCTACAGGGACATATAGCAATCAGCCCCAGCATTTT. Its protein product is CASRATGTYSNQPQHF.

This clonotype was detected ten times or more. The genes are TRBV5-1 and TRBJ2-7, with 13 positions matching TRBD2. V shed 0 bases and J 0 bases; nucleotides not matched to a gene: 3. CDR3 length: 17 residues. Germline values: CDR1 SGHRS, CDR2 YFSETQ. The CDR3 loop reads CASSLGLAGGISYEQYF. The DNA of the CDR3 is TGCGCCAGCAGCTTGGGACTAGCGGGGGGAATCTCCTACGAGCAGTACTTC.

The sample holds many counts of this clonotype. The chain is built from TRBV12-3 or TRBV12-4 and TRBJ2-7; TRBD1 agrees at 9 bases. The CDR3 is 14 residues long. J was trimmed by 3 bases and V by 6 bases; bases with no gene match: 6. The CDR3 region has the DNA TGTGCCAGCAGCCCGGACAGGGGAGACTACGAGCAGTACTTC. The encoded protein is CASSPDRGDYEQYF.